In this sample, the clone carrying this T cell receptor beta chain turned up a few times. TCRdb called the RT-PCR reads again in MiXCR, with one record for every CDR3 protein. This table holds approximately 220,000 distinct CDR3 sequences, 38% found once. This record belongs to a study of patients and donors after allogeneic stem cell transplantation. The TCR sequence derives from a human donor who was either an allogeneic HSCT recipient or a stem cell or donor lymphocyte infusion donor (not recorded which). It is not recorded whose cells these are; they may come from a transplant donor. The sample was blood, either unsorted or a sorted T cell fraction (not recorded which).

The CDR3 spells CASVGPNYGYTF. CDR3 coding DNA: TGTGCCAGCGTCGGGCCTAACTATGGCTACACCTTC. The rearrangement links TRBV28 to TRBJ1-2; D unclear. The CDR3 contains 12 residues. Germline V lookup: CDR1 MDHEN, CDR2 SYDVKM. Trimming shortened V by 8 bases and J by 0 bases, and 7 bases separated the two germline ends.